This is a list of T cell receptor beta chains from one sample in a study of blood T cell repertoires in COVID-19. Using immunoSEQ multiplex PCR, the repertoire was profiled, and TCRdb retains in-frame clones only, with some absent. Of about 70,000 clones detected, 87% appear once; the ten largest clones hold around a fifth. Specimen: peripheral blood. The receptor set was obtained from an elderly woman with acute or convalescent COVID-19. The CDR3 runs from the conserved cysteine through the conserved F or W. D genes are given only for firm matches. Only part of the rows carry a size: once, few, many, or a class if the clone is expanded.

.,TRBV15,.,TRBJ1-5,CATSRFTGVQPQHF,TGTGCCACCAGCAGATTTACAGGCGTTCAGCCCCAGCATTTT
.,TRBV6-1,TRBD1,TRBJ1-2,CASSETTGSGGYTF,TGTGCCAGCAGTGAAACGACAGGGTCGGGCGGCTACACCTTC
few,TRBV7-7,.,TRBJ2-7,CASSLDTSYEQYF,TGTGCCAGCAGCTTGGACACCTCCTACGAGCAGTACTTC
.,TRBV19,.,TRBJ1-6,CASSVPGQIANSPLHF,TGTGCCAGTAGTGTTCCGGGACAAATTGCCAATTCACCCCTCCACTTT
.,TRBV11-3,TRBD2,TRBJ2-7,CASSYLAAYEQYF,TGTGCCAGCAGCTACCTAGCGGCCTACGAGCAGTACTTC
.,TRBV21-1,.,TRBJ2-7,CASSTLADEGEQYF,TGTGCCAGCAGCACACTAGCGGACGAGGGGGAGCAGTACTTC
.,TRBV5-1,TRBD1,TRBJ1-4,CASSADGDRDEKLFF,TGCGCCAGCAGCGCCGACGGGGACAGGGACGAAAAACTGTTTTTT
.,TRBV5-1,.,TRBJ2-7,CASSLNPRASSYEQYF,TGCGCCAGCAGCTTGAATCCCAGGGCAAGCTCCTACGAGCAGTACTTC
.,TRBV18,TRBD1,TRBJ1-6,CASTRQGSQNSPLHF,TGTGCCAGCACCCGACAGGGGAGCCAAAATTCACCCCTCCACTTT
.,TRBV5-4,.,TRBJ2-1,CASSWAFRGRGPQYNEQFF,TGTGCCAGCAGCTGGGCGTTTCGGGGGAGAGGGCCACAATACAATGAGCAGTTCTTC
.,TRBV11-2,.,TRBJ1-1,CASSLRNTEAFF,TGTGCCAGCAGCTTGAGAAACACTGAAGCTTTCTTT
.,TRBV19,.,TRBJ1-6,CASRTLGGYNSPLHF,TGTGCCAGTAGGACCCTGGGGGGGTATAATTCACCCCTCCACTTT
.,TRBV27,TRBD2,TRBJ2-1,CASSREALSYNEQFF,TGTGCCAGCAGTCGGGAGGCTTTGTCCTACAATGAGCAGTTCTTC
.,TRBV5-1,TRBD2,TRBJ2-1,CASSGGAYEQFF,TGCGCCAGCTCCGGGGGGGCCTATGAGCAGTTCTTC